The table lists the clone carrying this T cell receptor beta chain with a few counts. Its matching antigen is unknown. Every isolated RNA sample was fully reverse transcribed, so sequencing captured expressed TCRB transcripts. The assay was immunoSEQ multiplex PCR, and TCRdb's table has in-frame clones only and misses some. The sample lists about 650,000 clones, roughly 12% occurring once. The sample originates from a study of beta chain features in type 1 diabetes. Study summary: Across all samples, over 85 million sorted cells were examined. General study points: For type 1 diabetes patients, VDJ junctions showed fewer insertions and more deletions. The study found moderately but significantly shorter TCRB CDR3s in all four CD4+ subsets of Type 1 diabetes patients.

Sorting with CD45RO/CCR7/CD25/CD127/CD95/CD27 yielded naive, central memory, regulatory and stem-like memory CD4+ cells. The CDR3 is 13 amino acids. Trimming stripped 5 bases from V and 4 bases from J, with 9 bases between. The germline gives CDR1 SNHLY, CDR2 FYNNEI. V is TRBV2 and J is TRBJ1-5; D unclear. The clonotype comes from a man aged 30 to 39 with type 1 diabetes. Sequenced input: naive CD4+ T cells from blood. In nucleotides, the CDR3 is TGTGCCAGCAGTACTCCTACTAATCAGCCCCAGCATTTT. Encoded protein: CASSTPTNQPQHF.